The source of this TCR beta chain is a study of CD8 T cells in Susac syndrome. Study overall: Blood was drawn from patients with Susac syndrome. At that point, they were therapy-naive, on corticosteroids, or on intravenous immunoglobulin alone.

This CDR3 is 15 amino acids long. Germline CDR1 is MNHEY and CDR2 is SMNVEV (reference sequence). J gave up 8 bases and V 5 bases, and 13 bases lay outside the gene matches. Random hexamers were used to reverse transcribe an amount of about 0.45 to 1 ug RNA. Amplification of TCR beta CDR3 used immunoSEQ multiplex PCR across 54 Vbeta and 13 Jbeta. TCRdb processed the immunoSEQ multiplex PCR reads anew with MiXCR; each CDR3 protein has one entry. The sample consists of tens of thousands of distinct CDR3 sequences, around 96% of them appearing once. This clonotype originated in a human donor with Susac syndrome. The chain has TRBV27 and TRBJ1-1; 8 nucleotides agree with TRBD1. Sequenced sample: CD8+ T cells from PBMCs. The CDR3 here is CASSRWQGAVLEAFF. For the CDR3, the DNA is TGTGCCAGCAGTCGGTGGCAGGGGGCCGTGTTAGAAGCTTTCTTT.